The 17 T cell receptor beta chains below were found in one sample sequenced in a study of cytomegalovirus exposure and HLA in healthy donors. Some clones are missing from TCRdb's copy, which holds only in-frame ones; the method was immunoSEQ multiplex PCR. The sample lists about 250,000 clones; just under 90% were seen once. Sequenced: PBMCs. The receptors come from a man younger than 35 in good health and CMV-seronegative.

The rearrangement joins TRBV5-1 to TRBJ1-2; possibly TRBD1 for D (6 bases). The CDR3 runs 16 residues. Between the trimmed V and J ends, which lost 1 base and 4 bases, there was a span of 17 bases. Germline V CDR1 and CDR2: SGHRS, YFSETQ. Here the CDR3 reads CASSLKSGVTTYGYTF. CDR3 nucleotide sequence: TGCGCCAGCAGCTTGAAGTCAGGGGTTACGACCTATGGCTACACCTTC.

This rearrangement joins TRBV11-3 to TRBJ2-2; TRBD1 is a possible D gene (5 bases). The CDR3 sequence is 15 residues long. The germline V gene encodes CDR1 SGHNT and CDR2 YENEEA. Trimming took off 5 bases at V and 3 bases at J, with 13 bases between the two ends. The CDR3 spells CASSQGGIYTGELFF. In DNA, the CDR3 is TGTGCCAGCAGCCAGGGCGGAATATACACCGGGGAGCTGTTTTTT.

The chain is built from TRBV5-1 and TRBJ2-1; the match to TRBD2 covers 8 bases. The J segment lost 7 bases and the V segment lost 1 base, leaving 4 bases of the junction unmatched. The germline CDR1 and CDR2 sequences are SGHRS and YFSETQ. This CDR3 has 14 residues. CDR3 loop: CASSLTSGRNEQFF. The CDR3 bases are TGCGCCAGCAGCTTGACTAGCGGTAGAAATGAGCAGTTCTTC.

The rearrangement links TRBV27 to TRBJ2-1; D might be TRBD2 (6 bases). V lost 5 bases to trimming and J lost 8 bases, with 25 bases between them. Germline loops: CDR1 MNHEY, CDR2 SMNVEV (reference sequence). CDR3 length equals 17 residues. CDR3 nucleotides: TGTGCCAGCAGTCCCTCGTGGGGGGAGGCCTTTCCGGATGAGCAGTTCTTC. Residues: CASSPSWGEAFPDEQFF.

Only one count was recorded for this clone. The CDR3: CASSVSGGLLETQYF. The DNA for the CDR3 is TGTGCCAGCAGCGTTAGCGGGGGCCTATTAGAGACCCAGTACTTC. The gene calls are TRBV9 and TRBJ2-5; 9 bases line up with TRBD2. V lost 2 bases to trimming and J lost 4 bases; unmatched junction nucleotides: 6. Germline-derived CDR1 and CDR2 are SGDLS and YYNGEE. The CDR3 sequence is 15 residues long.

Only one count was recorded for this clone. V is TRBV4-1 and J is TRBJ1-2; no reliable D call. Germline loops: CDR1 MGHRA, CDR2 YSYEKL. CDR3 length: 15 amino acids. Trimming removed 0 bases from V and 2 bases from J, with 10 bases in between. The CDR3 coding sequence is TGCGCCAGCAGCCAAGAATTGACGGGGAACTATGGCTACACCTTC. Protein sequence: CASSQELTGNYGYTF.

The gene calls are TRBV5-6 and TRBJ2-2, with TRBD1 identical over 8 bases. Germline CDR1 and CDR2: SGHDT and YYEEEE. The length of the CDR3 is 15 residues. V was clipped by 3 bases and J by 5 bases; unmatched bases: 6. The CDR3 here is CASSYRDRQTGELFF. DNA for the CDR3: TGTGCCAGCAGCTATCGGGACAGGCAGACCGGGGAGCTGTTTTTT.

The chain joins TRBV5-6 to TRBJ2-3; D gene ambiguous. The germline CDR1 and CDR2 sequences are SGHDT and YYEEEE. V lost 5 bases, J lost 2 bases, and 9 bases lay in between. The CDR3 length is 13 residues. CDR3 nucleotides: TGTGCCAGCAGGACCGGGTCCACAGATACGCAGTATTTT. Protein sequence: CASRTGSTDTQYF.

The rearrangement uses TRBV6-5 and TRBJ1-2, with a possible D match to TRBD1 (6 bases). V lost 2 bases and J lost 7, with 11 bases in between. This CDR3 has 13 residues. CDR1 is MNHEY, CDR2 SVGAGI, per germline. The CDR3 nucleotides read TGTGCCAGCAGTTACGAACAGGGCGGTGGCTACACCTTC. It specifies CASSYEQGGGYTF.

The chain carries TRBV5-6 and TRBJ2-5; 8 bases are shared with TRBD2. The CDR3 length is 15 residues. J gave up 1 base and V 3 bases, and 5 bases lay outside the gene matches. Germline CDR1 and CDR2: SGHDT and YYEEEE. The CDR3 reads CASSWSGGAQETQYF. Written as DNA, the CDR3 is TGTGCCAGCAGCTGGTCCGGGGGGGCCCAAGAGACCCAGTACTTC.

Here the CDR3 DNA reads TGTGCCAGCGGACCAGGGTTGCGAGAGACCCAGTACTTC. This gives the protein CASGPGLRETQYF. V and J are TRBV2 and TRBJ2-5, with D possibly matching TRBD1 (5 bases). The CDR3 consists of 13 residues. The germline V gene has CDR1 SNHLY and CDR2 FYNNEI. V was pared by 8 bases and J by 4 bases, with 14 bases between.

This clone is a singleton in its sample. This sequence joins TRBV5-4 and TRBJ1-5; 9 bases fit TRBD1. Germline values: CDR1 SGHNT, CDR2 YYREEE (reference sequence). The CDR3 is 15 amino acids. J was trimmed by 0 bases and V by 4 bases; bases with no gene match: 2. CDR3 amino acids: CASSLQGASNQPQHF. The CDR3 DNA reads as TGTGCCAGCAGCCTACAGGGGGCTAGCAATCAGCCCCAGCATTTT.

This rearrangement joins TRBV2 to TRBJ2-4; tentative D call: TRBD1 (6 bases). CDR3 length: 14 amino acids. The V gene's germline CDR1 is SNHLY and CDR2 FYNNEI. The V end was cut by 7 bases, the J end by 3 bases, with 13 bases between. The CDR3 sequence: CASKNRVGKNIQYF. The CDR3 DNA reads TGTGCCAGCAAAAACAGGGTTGGCAAAAACATTCAGTACTTC.

The chain has TRBV4-1 and TRBJ2-7, with a possible D match to TRBD1 (8 bases). V lost 4 bases, J lost 2 bases, and 18 bases lay in between. The CDR3 runs to 16 residues. Germline V gene data show CDR1 as MGHRA and CDR2 as YSYEKL. The CDR3 DNA reads TGCGCCAGCAGCCCAAAGGACAGGGAGGGAGCCTACGAGCAGTACTTC. Amino acids: CASSPKDREGAYEQYF.

The chain has TRBV30 and TRBJ2-7, with a weak D call TRBD2 (8 bases). Germline CDR1 reads GTSNPN; CDR2 reads SVGIG (reference sequence). The CDR3 consists of 18 residues. Trimming removed 3 bases from V and 4 bases from J, with 28 bases in between. DNA for the CDR3: TGTGCCTGGAGAGTCATAATAGCGGGAAGCTGGGGACAGTACGAGCAGTACTTC. Encoded protein: CAWRVIIAGSWGQYEQYF.

The chain joins TRBV2 to TRBJ2-1; 11 nucleotides agree with TRBD2. The germline CDR1 and CDR2 sequences are SNHLY and FYNNEI. CDR3 size: 14 residues. V dropped 10 bases and J dropped 7; count of bases not matched to a gene: 9. The CDR3: CATVRTSGFNEQFF. CDR3 sequence (DNA): TGTGCCACCGTGAGGACTAGCGGGTTTAATGAGCAGTTCTTC.

This clone is a singleton in its sample. This chain uses TRBV5-1 with TRBJ2-7, with 8 bases identical to TRBD1. After removal of 0 bases from V and 2 bases from J, the junction contained 1 base not matched to a gene. The CDR3 totals 14 residues. CDR1 is SGHRS, CDR2 YFSETQ, per germline. The DNA for the CDR3 is TGCGCCAGCAGCTTGGGGACAGGGACCTACGAGCAGTACTTC. Its translation is CASSLGTGTYEQYF.